Below, 13 T cell receptor beta chains from the same sample are listed, as sequenced in a study of technical replicates of blood from a few donors. The repertoire was sequenced with immunoSEQ multiplex PCR; TCRdb's copy has only in-frame clones and lacks some. The data show tens of thousands of clones, with approximately 91% seen just once and approximately 4.6% held by the top ten. Sequencing input: PBMCs. These receptors all stem from a human donor in good health. Some clones in this sample may be carry-over from other donors' samples.

The chain is built from TRBV15 and TRBJ1-1, with D perhaps matching TRBD1 (5 bases). V was cut by 5 bases and J by 4 bases, with 14 bases left in between. CDR3 length: 14 residues. In germline, CDR1 is LNHNV, CDR2 YYDKDF (reference sequence). The CDR3 DNA is TGTGCCACCAGCGGTAGCCGACAGAGCACTGAAGCTTTCTTT. This encodes CATSGSRQSTEAFF.

The chain is built from TRBV6-6 and TRBJ2-3; no reliable D call. The CDR3 extends over 13 amino acids. Trimming removed 7 bases from V and 7 bases from J, with 15 bases in between. CDR1 and CDR2 (germline): MNHNY, SVGAGI (reference sequence). CDR3 nucleotide sequence: TGTGCCAGCACTTGGGCCGCCTCTAATACGCAGTATTTT. This encodes CASTWAASNTQYF.

The chain is built from TRBV5-1 and TRBJ2-5; 10 bases match TRBD2. V was clipped by 3 bases and J by 3 bases; unmatched bases: 11. From germline, CDR1 is SGHRS and CDR2 YFSETQ. The CDR3 totals 17 residues. The CDR3 bases are TGCGCCAGCAGCTCGGCCCTAACCACTAGCGGGGAAGAGACCCAGTACTTC. This translates into CASSSALTTSGEETQYF.

The chain is built from TRBV6-6 and TRBJ1-5, with 8 bases fitting TRBD1. Germline lookup yields CDR1 MNHNY and CDR2 SVGAGI (reference sequence). This CDR3 has 15 residues. With V trimmed by 5 bases and J by 2 bases, 5 bases remained unmatched. The CDR3: CASSADRVGNQPQHF. The CDR3 DNA follows: TGTGCCAGCAGTGCGGACAGGGTCGGCAATCAGCCCCAGCATTTT.

The rearrangement uses TRBV5-6 and TRBJ2-2, with TRBD1 matching 10 bases. The CDR3 has 16 residues. J gave up 5 bases and V 4 bases, and 8 bases lay outside the gene matches. CDR1 is SGHDT, CDR2 YYEEEE, per germline. CDR3 nucleotides: TGTGCCAGCAGCAAATCGTCGGGACAGGGGACCGGGGAGCTGTTTTTT. It translates to CASSKSSGQGTGELFF.

The gene calls are TRBV27 and TRBJ2-1; TRBD2 matches at 13 bases. The CDR3 extends over 16 amino acids. Germline trimming cut 6 bases from V and 6 bases from J; bases unmatched to any gene: 8. CDR1 MNHEY and CDR2 SMNVEV come from the germline V gene (reference sequence). CDR3 in amino acids: CASSRSTSGRSNEQFF. The DNA of the CDR3 is TGTGCCAGCAGCCGATCGACTAGCGGGAGGTCCAATGAGCAGTTCTTC.

V gene TRBV19 combines with J gene TRBJ1-2; D possibly corresponds to TRBD1 (5 bases). CDR1 and CDR2 (germline): LNHDA, SQIVND (reference sequence). Trimming left V 7 bases short and J 6 bases short, with 15 bases between. The CDR3 has 13 residues. The CDR3 loop reads CASTLQGFDGYTF. CDR3 nucleotide sequence: TGTGCCAGTACTCTCCAGGGTTTCGATGGCTACACCTTC.

The count of this clone is one. The V and J genes are TRBV5-4 and TRBJ1-2; D might be TRBD1 (6 bases). Germline-derived CDR1 and CDR2 are SGHNT and YYREEE (reference sequence). CDR3 length equals 17 residues. V lost 3 bases and J 8 bases, leaving 26 bases between the germline ends. The CDR3 sequence: CASSSGQSLNMGEGYTF. The CDR3 region has the DNA TGTGCCAGCAGCTCCGGACAGTCGCTAAATATGGGAGAGGGCTACACCTTC.

J is TRBJ1-4 and V is TRBV5-4; no clear D gene. The germline V and J ends were trimmed by 0 bases and 4 bases, with 4 bases remaining between them. This CDR3 is 13 amino acids long. Germline V gene lookup returns CDR1 SGHNT and CDR2 YYREEE (reference sequence). In nucleotides, the CDR3 is TGTGCCAGCAGCTTGGCACTTAATGAAAAACTGTTTTTT. Translated, it gives CASSLALNEKLFF. Variable domain in full (rest from reference TRBV5-4 and TRBJ1-4): ETGVTQSPTHLIKTRGQQVTLRCSSQSGHNTVSWYQQALGQGPQFIFQYYREEENGRGNFPPRFSGLQFPNYSSELNVNALELDDSALYLCASSLALNEKLFFGSGTQLSVL.

The chain links TRBV5-1 to TRBJ1-2, with D perhaps matching TRBD1 (6 bases). The CDR3 runs 16 residues. V shed 0 bases and J shed 2 bases, with 14 bases lying between them. Looked up from germline, CDR1 is SGHRS and CDR2 is YFSETQ. The CDR3 loop reads CASSLVGGATNYGYTF. The CDR3, as DNA: TGCGCCAGCAGCTTGGTGGGGGGGGCGACGAACTATGGCTACACCTTC. Full variable domain (rest looked up from reference TRBV5-1 and TRBJ1-2): KAGVTQTPRYLIKTRGQQVTLSCSPISGHRSVSWYQQTPGQGLQFLFEYFSETQRNKGNFPGRFSGRQFSNSRSEMNVSTLELGDSALYLCASSLVGGATNYGYTFGSGTRLTVV.

This clone was observed a single time. The chain has TRBV11-3 and TRBJ1-1; no clear D. The CDR3 is made up of 13 amino acids. The germline V gene encodes CDR1 SGHNT and CDR2 YENEEA. Trimming removed 2 bases at V and 1 base at J, with 5 bases between. CDR3 residues: CASSLRGNTEAFF. CDR3 coding DNA: TGTGCCAGCAGCTTAAGAGGGAACACTGAAGCTTTCTTT.

The chain combines TRBV10-3 with TRBJ1-2; 12 bases match TRBD1. Germline trimming cut 6 bases from V and 8 bases from J; bases unmatched to any gene: 7. The CDR3 runs to 14 residues. Germline CDR1 reads ENHRY; CDR2 reads SYGVKD. This CDR3 reads CAISSGQGASGYTF. The CDR3, as DNA: TGTGCCATCAGCTCGGGACAGGGGGCTAGCGGCTACACCTTC.

J is TRBJ2-7 and V is TRBV27; unclear D gene. The CDR3 consists of 15 residues. Trimming stripped 3 bases from V and 3 bases from J, with 15 bases between. Per germline, CDR1 MNHEY and CDR2 SMNVEV (reference sequence). CDR3 residues: CASSFFPGQNYEQYF. The DNA of the CDR3 is TGTGCCAGCAGTTTTTTTCCTGGTCAGAACTACGAGCAGTACTTC.